Described below is a single T cell receptor (beta chain) sequence and its context. Antigen unknown. The V end was cut by 8 bases, the J end by 8 bases, with 15 bases between. This CDR3 has 11 residues. The germline CDR1 and CDR2 sequences are DFQATT and SNEGSKA (reference sequence). Amplification targeted TCR beta CDR3 regions from RNA transcripts. First-round RT-PCR targeting the TCR CDR3 was performed with the HTBI primer set. MiXCR, run by TCRdb on the multiplex PCR reads, gives a single entry per CDR3 protein. The profile shows 89,000 or so distinct CDR3 sequences, 35% to 45% of them singletons. This entry comes from a study of T cells in Graves' hyperthyroidism and ophthalmopathy. General study results and limits: Ophthalmopathy cases were set apart from stable hyperthyroidism by a 13 V-J model.

Patients counted as stable if ophthalmopathy did not develop within 18 months. Participants, patients aged 18 to 65, had newly diagnosed hyperthyroidism with a duration under 2 months. This clonotype originated in a woman aged 25 to 39 with Graves' hyperthyroidism. This chain joins TRBV20-1 and TRBJ1-2, with a weak D call TRBD1 (6 bases). Sequencing was carried out using peripheral blood or thyroid tissue (not recorded which). For the CDR3, the DNA is TGCAGTACCTCTCGGGGGCGAGGCTACACCTTC. Protein: CSTSRGRGYTF.